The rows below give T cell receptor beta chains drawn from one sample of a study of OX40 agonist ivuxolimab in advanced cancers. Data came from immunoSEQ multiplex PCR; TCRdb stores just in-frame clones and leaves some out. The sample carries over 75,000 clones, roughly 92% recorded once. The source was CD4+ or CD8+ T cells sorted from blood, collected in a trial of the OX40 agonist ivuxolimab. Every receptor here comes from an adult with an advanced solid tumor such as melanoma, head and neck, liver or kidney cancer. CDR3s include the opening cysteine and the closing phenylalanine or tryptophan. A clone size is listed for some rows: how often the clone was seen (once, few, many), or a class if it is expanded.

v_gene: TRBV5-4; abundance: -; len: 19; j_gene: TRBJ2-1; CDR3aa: CASSSAGGGTSGNIGEQFF
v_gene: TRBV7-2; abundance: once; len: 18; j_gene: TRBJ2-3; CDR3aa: CASSSGQFAGRPTDTQYF
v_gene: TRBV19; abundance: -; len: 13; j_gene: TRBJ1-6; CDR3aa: CASSRGSDSPLHF
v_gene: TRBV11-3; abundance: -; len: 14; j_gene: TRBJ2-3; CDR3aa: CASSRDRSTDTQYF
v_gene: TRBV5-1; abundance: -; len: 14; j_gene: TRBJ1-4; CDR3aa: CASSSGQGNEKLFF
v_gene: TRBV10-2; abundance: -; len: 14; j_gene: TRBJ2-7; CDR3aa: CATRGRDTSYEQYF
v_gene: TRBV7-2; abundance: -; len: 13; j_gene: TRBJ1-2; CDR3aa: CASSRWTGSGYTF
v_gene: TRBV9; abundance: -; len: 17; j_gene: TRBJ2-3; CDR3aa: CASSVEVGQAITDTQYF
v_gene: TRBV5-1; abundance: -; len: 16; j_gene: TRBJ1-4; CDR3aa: CASSQSKRGLGEKLFF
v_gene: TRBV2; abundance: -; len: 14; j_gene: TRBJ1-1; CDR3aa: CASSERGAWTEAFF
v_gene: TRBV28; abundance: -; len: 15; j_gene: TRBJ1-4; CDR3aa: CASNPGGTTNEKLFF
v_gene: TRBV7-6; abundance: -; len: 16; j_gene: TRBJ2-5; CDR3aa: CASRKNSGRSLETQYF
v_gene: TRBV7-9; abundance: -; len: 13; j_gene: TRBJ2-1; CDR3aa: CASSTSGLNEQFF
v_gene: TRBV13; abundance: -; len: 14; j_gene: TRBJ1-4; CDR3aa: CASSLGLTGSKLFF
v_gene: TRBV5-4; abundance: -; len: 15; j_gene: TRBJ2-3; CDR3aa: CASSFALAQTDTQYF
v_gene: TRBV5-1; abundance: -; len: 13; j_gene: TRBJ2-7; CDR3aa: CASSGDNSYEQYF
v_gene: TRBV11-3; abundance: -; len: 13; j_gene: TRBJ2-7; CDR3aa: CASSLGVAAEQYF
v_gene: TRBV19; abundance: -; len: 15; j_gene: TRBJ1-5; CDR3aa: CASSIIGTGEQPQHF
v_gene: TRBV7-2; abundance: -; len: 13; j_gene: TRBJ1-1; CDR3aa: CASSPLMNTEAFF
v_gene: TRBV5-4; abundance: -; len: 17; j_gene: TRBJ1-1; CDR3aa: CASSLYASGQGNTEAFF
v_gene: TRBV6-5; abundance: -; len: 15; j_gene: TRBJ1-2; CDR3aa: CASSYSSRGARGYTF
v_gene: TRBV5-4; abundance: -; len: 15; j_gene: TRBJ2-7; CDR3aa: CASSQARDGYYEQYF
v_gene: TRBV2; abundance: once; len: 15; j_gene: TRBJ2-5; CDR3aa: CASSLGGQPKETQYF
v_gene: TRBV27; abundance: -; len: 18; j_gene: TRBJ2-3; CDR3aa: CASSPRASAGGGTDTQYF
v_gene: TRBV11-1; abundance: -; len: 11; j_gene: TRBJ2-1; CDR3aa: CASSRDNEQFF
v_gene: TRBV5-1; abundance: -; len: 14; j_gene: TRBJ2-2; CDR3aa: CASSLGQGTGELFF
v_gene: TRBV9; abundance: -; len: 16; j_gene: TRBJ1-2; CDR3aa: CASSAGPGQGASGYTF